Listed below are T cell receptor beta chains from one sample, sequenced in a study of T cells expressing NK-cell markers. With the 5' RACE reads reprocessed, TCRdb shows one record per CDR3 protein and no DNA. Its clone listing holds about 410,000 distinct CDR3 sequences. The source material was blood T cells: a sorted CD56 or NKG2C T cell subset, CD4+ or CD8+ T cells, or bulk PBMC T cells (not recorded which). These receptors were collected from a woman between 50 and 59 years old in good health. CDR3s include the opening cysteine and the closing phenylalanine or tryptophan.

V gene	J gene	CDR3 length	CDR3 protein
TRBV12-3/TRBV12-4	TRBJ2-2	16	CASSDGHNANTGELFF
TRBV9	TRBJ2-3	14	CASSVVGGTDTQYF
TRBV5-5	TRBJ1-1	14	CASSLEVVRTEAFF
TRBV18	TRBJ2-5	17	CASSPPRLAGGQETQYF
TRBV28	TRBJ2-5	13	CASRLQGAETQYF
TRBV7-6	TRBJ2-1	16	CASSLGAGEPYNEQFF
TRBV28	TRBJ2-4	15	CASSLAGQVDLIQYF
TRBV25-1	TRBJ1-4	15	CASSDSDRGGEKLFF
TRBV12-3/TRBV12-4	TRBJ2-3	16	CASSDLGGPNTDTQYF
TRBV3-1	TRBJ2-4	15	CASSQDQRGQNIQYF